This T cell receptor beta chain derives from a study of early T cells in non-severe SARS-CoV-2 infection. About the research overall: Unsorted whole blood bulk RNA was sequenced, with unpaired chains.

CDR3 length: 16 residues. Germline CDR1 reads SEHNR; CDR2 reads FQNEAQ (reference sequence). V lost 5 bases to trimming and J lost 1 base; unmatched junction nucleotides: 9. Researchers tagged individual cDNA molecules with unique molecular identifiers. TCRdb re-derived calls from the 5' RACE reads in MiXCR, one entry per CDR3 protein. The sample lists 26,000 or so distinct CDR3 sequences; approximately 5.1% were seen once. Many counts were recorded for this clonotype. The antigen is undetermined. Study conclusions and caveats: VDJdb matches were skewed toward anti-spike CD8 T cell responses.

Sequencing used whole blood. The sequence derives from an adult who was a healthcare worker with PCR-confirmed SARS-CoV-2 infection or an uninfected control (not recorded which). The chain employs TRBV7-9 and TRBJ1-1; 8 bases agree with TRBD1. DNA of the CDR3: TGTGCCAGCAGCCCGAGGGGACAGGCGGAGAACACTGAAGCTTTCTTT. Translation: CASSPRGQAENTEAFF.